A selection of T cell receptor beta chains follows, all from one sample in a study of CD8+ T cells in alopecia areata. TCRdb keeps only in-frame clones here, not all; method: immunoSEQ multiplex PCR. The table has 250,000 to 300,000 clones, about 62% seen once. The specimen was CD4+ T cells sorted from blood, collected at week 24, from a patient treated with tofacitinib. The source of these receptors is a human donor with alopecia areata. The CDR3 runs from the conserved cysteine through the conserved F or W. The D gene is left open where the match is weak. Size values are once, few and many counts, or a class for expanded clones, and some rows have none.

CDR3: CASTAQGGNEQYF
DNA: TGCGCCAGCACCGCACAGGGAGGCAACGAGCAGTACTTC
D: -
J: TRBJ2-7
V: TRBV5-1
size: -

CDR3: CSANPPGVRRTDTQYF
DNA: TGCAGCGCCAACCCCCCGGGGGTGAGGAGGACAGATACGCAGTATTTT
D: -
J: TRBJ2-3
V: TRBV29-1
size: -

CDR3: CAWSNGVTEAFF
DNA: TGTGCCTGGAGTAATGGGGTGACTGAAGCTTTCTTT
D: -
J: TRBJ1-1
V: TRBV30
size: -

CDR3: CASRAGLSSYEQYF
DNA: TGTGCCAGCAGGGCAGGACTAAGCTCCTACGAGCAGTACTTC
D: -
J: TRBJ2-7
V: TRBV7-2
size: few

CDR3: CAWTPANADTQYF
DNA: TGTGCCTGGACACCCGCGAACGCAGATACGCAGTATTTT
D: -
J: TRBJ2-3
V: TRBV30
size: once

CDR3: CSAMKIPSGGPETQYF
DNA: TGCAGCGCCATGAAGATCCCTAGCGGGGGACCGGAGACCCAGTACTTC
D: TRBD2
J: TRBJ2-5
V: TRBV29-1
size: -

CDR3: CAWSGTGGSPLHF
DNA: TGTGCCTGGAGTGGGACAGGTGGTTCACCCCTCCACTTT
D: TRBD1
J: TRBJ1-6
V: TRBV30
size: -

CDR3: CAWSAMTGSREQYF
DNA: TGTGCCTGGAGCGCCATGACAGGGTCTCGGGAGCAGTACTTC
D: TRBD1
J: TRBJ2-7
V: TRBV30
size: -

CDR3: CASSFRDRENIQYF
DNA: TGTGCCAGCAGCTTTCGGGACAGGGAAAACATTCAGTACTTC
D: TRBD1
J: TRBJ2-4
V: TRBV13
size: -

CDR3: CAWSPRGGVVTGELFF
DNA: TGTGCCTGGAGTCCTAGGGGGGGCGTAGTCACCGGGGAGCTGTTTTTT
D: -
J: TRBJ2-2
V: TRBV30
size: few

CDR3: CASSATGDEQFF
DNA: TGCGCCAGCAGCGCGACAGGGGATGAGCAGTTCTTC
D: TRBD1
J: TRBJ2-1
V: TRBV5-1
size: few

CDR3: CASTSRTGDEKLFF
DNA: TGTGCCAGCACTAGCCGGACAGGGGACGAAAAACTGTTTTTT
D: TRBD1
J: TRBJ1-4
V: TRBV7-9
size: -

CDR3: CASSTATGTLAEAFF
DNA: TGTGCCAGCAGTACCGCGACAGGGACCTTAGCTGAAGCTTTCTTT
D: TRBD1
J: TRBJ1-1
V: TRBV25-1
size: -

CDR3: CASSPTRLRGSGSTGELFF
DNA: TGTGCCAGCAGTCCTACACGGTTGCGAGGGAGTGGGTCCACCGGGGAGCTGTTTTTT
D: -
J: TRBJ2-2
V: TRBV27
size: -

CDR3: CASSLRAAAYEQYF
DNA: TGTGCCAGCAGCTTAAGGGCAGCGGCCTACGAGCAGTACTTC
D: -
J: TRBJ2-7
V: TRBV7-9
size: few

CDR3: CASSMQDSNQPQHF
DNA: TGTGCCAGCAGTATGCAGGATAGCAATCAGCCCCAGCATTTT
D: -
J: TRBJ1-5
V: TRBV27
size: -

CDR3: CSVEQTGVEQYF
DNA: TGCAGCGTTGAACAGACAGGGGTTGAGCAGTACTTC
D: TRBD1
J: TRBJ2-7
V: TRBV29-1
size: -

CDR3: CASTRQSSGNTIYF
DNA: TGTGCCAGCACCCGACAGAGCTCTGGAAACACCATATATTTT
D: -
J: TRBJ1-3
V: TRBV6-5
size: once

CDR3: CASSLEPGQGSGYTF
DNA: TGTGCCAGCAGTTTGGAGCCGGGACAGGGGAGTGGCTACACCTTC
D: TRBD1
J: TRBJ1-2
V: TRBV6-1
size: few

CDR3: CASSAVGGPDRTDTQYF
DNA: TGTGCCAGCAGCGCGGTAGGGGGGCCGGATCGCACAGATACGCAGTATTTT
D: -
J: TRBJ2-3
V: TRBV2
size: -

CDR3: CASSPAGTGTYEQYF
DNA: TGTGCCAGCAGCCCCGCCGGGACAGGGACCTACGAGCAGTACTTC
D: TRBD1
J: TRBJ2-7
V: TRBV5-6
size: -

CDR3: CASSQEGRGLYNEQFF
DNA: TGCGCCAGCAGCCAAGAAGGGAGGGGCCTGTACAATGAGCAGTTCTTC
D: TRBD2
J: TRBJ2-1
V: TRBV4-3
size: -

CDR3: CASSQWYSGNTIYF
DNA: TGCGCCAGCAGCCAATGGTATTCTGGAAACACCATATATTTT
D: -
J: TRBJ1-3
V: TRBV4-1
size: -

CDR3: CAISSAGATDDTQYF
DNA: TGTGCCATCTCCTCGGCGGGGGCCACGGACGATACGCAGTATTTT
D: -
J: TRBJ2-3
V: TRBV10-3
size: -

CDR3: CASSQGHRYPDGQPQHF
DNA: TGCGCCAGCAGCCAAGGACATAGGTATCCTGATGGTCAGCCCCAGCATTTT
D: -
J: TRBJ1-5
V: TRBV4-1
size: -

CDR3: CASSYGVNQPQHF
DNA: TGTGCCAGCAGTTACGGCGTCAATCAGCCCCAGCATTTT
D: -
J: TRBJ1-5
V: TRBV6-5
size: -

CDR3: CASSQDLGGRSADTQYF
DNA: TGCGCCAGCAGCCAAGATCTAGGAGGGAGGAGCGCAGATACGCAGTATTTT
D: -
J: TRBJ2-3
V: TRBV4-1
size: -

CDR3: CASVGTPDRSPGYTF
DNA: TGTGCCAGCGTGGGGACTCCCGACAGGTCGCCTGGCTACACCTTC
D: -
J: TRBJ1-2
V: TRBV6-1
size: once

CDR3: CASREGATGSYEQYF
DNA: TGCGCCAGCAGGGAGGGGGCAACAGGAAGCTACGAGCAGTACTTC
D: -
J: TRBJ2-7
V: TRBV5-1
size: -

CDR3: CASRDLGATGELFF
DNA: TGTGCCAGCAGGGATCTGGGGGCGACCGGGGAGCTGTTTTTT
D: -
J: TRBJ2-2
V: TRBV25-1
size: -

CDR3: CASSEKGIVIKDTQYF
DNA: TGTGCCAGCAGTGAAAAGGGGATCGTTATAAAAGATACGCAGTATTTT
D: -
J: TRBJ2-3
V: TRBV2
size: -

CDR3: CSAPQTSGGTDTQYF
DNA: TGCAGCGCCCCCCAGACTAGCGGGGGCACAGATACGCAGTATTTT
D: TRBD2
J: TRBJ2-3
V: TRBV29-1
size: -

CDR3: CAISDRTGGQETQYF
DNA: TGTGCCATCAGCGATAGGACAGGGGGCCAAGAGACCCAGTACTTC
D: TRBD1
J: TRBJ2-5
V: TRBV10-3
size: -

CDR3: CASSPRSTGELFF
DNA: TGTGCCAGCTCACCGAGATCCACCGGGGAGCTGTTTTTT
D: -
J: TRBJ2-2
V: TRBV18
size: -

CDR3: CASSSTGAQYF
DNA: TGTGCCAGCAGTTCGACGGGCGCCCAGTACTTC
D: -
J: TRBJ2-5
V: TRBV6-5
size: few